The entry below gives a single TCR beta chain sequence along with its context. Its antigen remains unknown. CDR1 and CDR2 (germline): SGHNT, YENEEA. Trimming shortened V by 4 bases and J by 11 bases, and 20 bases separated the two germline ends. The CDR3 has 14 residues. The data stem from a study of PD-1 blockade in classical Hodgkin lymphoma. Whole-study context: Administration of nivolumab to patients was at 3 mg/kg intravenously every 2 weeks. General study findings and limits: The study found that TCR diversity rose significantly by C4D1 in CD4+ but not CD8+ cells. Relative to healthy donors, newly diagnosed patients reportedly had lower baseline TCR diversity, which was reported as lower still in relapsed/refractory patients.

Assay: immunoSEQ multiplex PCR; the TCRdb copy retains only in-frame clones and omits some. The sample comprises 31,000 or so clones, about four fifths of which are singletons, and roughly a sixth rests with the top ten. Time point described: cycle 4 day 1 (C4D1), after 6 weeks of nivolumab. In every patient, relapse followed autologous stem cell transplantation, while exposure to brentuximab vedotin differed. Complete response, partial response or progressive disease constituted the best responses recorded. The starting material was peripheral blood mononuclear cells (PBMCs), obtained before the fourth cycle of nivolumab. This clonotype originated in a human donor with classical Hodgkin lymphoma. The chain couples TRBV11-3 to TRBJ1-1, with D possibly TRBD1 on 5 matching bases. CDR3 sequence reads: CASSSRDPPWGAFF. CDR3 nucleotides: TGTGCCAGCAGCTCCCGGGACCCACCCTGGGGGGCTTTCTTT. The full variable domain, completed using reference TRBV11-3 and TRBJ1-1, is EAGVVQSPRYKIIEKKQPVAFWCNPISGHNTLYWYLQNLGQGPELLIRYENEEAVDDSQLPKDRFSAERLKGVDSTLKIQPAELGDSAVYLCASSSRDPPWGAFFGQGTRLTVV.